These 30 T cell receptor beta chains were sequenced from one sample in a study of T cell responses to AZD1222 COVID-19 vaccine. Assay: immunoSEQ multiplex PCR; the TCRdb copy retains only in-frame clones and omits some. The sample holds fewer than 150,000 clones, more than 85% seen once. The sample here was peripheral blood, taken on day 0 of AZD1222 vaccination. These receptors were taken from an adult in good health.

In DNA, the CDR3 is TGTGCCAGCAGCCAGGCCGGGGGGGAAGGCTACACCTTC. This gives the protein CASSQAGGEGYTF. The genes are TRBV9 and TRBJ1-2, with TRBD1 as a possible D gene (5 bases). Germline V gene sequence: CDR1 SGDLS, CDR2 YYNGEE. CDR3 length equals 13 residues. The ends were cut back, 4 bases at V and 8 bases at J, with 15 bases in the middle.

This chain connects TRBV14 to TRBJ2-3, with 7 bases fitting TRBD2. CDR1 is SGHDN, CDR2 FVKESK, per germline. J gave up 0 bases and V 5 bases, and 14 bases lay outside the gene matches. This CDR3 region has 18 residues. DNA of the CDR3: TGTGCCAGCAGCGGAGGGGCCCTAGCGGCAAGAAGCACAGATACGCAGTATTTT. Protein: CASSGGALAARSTDTQYF.

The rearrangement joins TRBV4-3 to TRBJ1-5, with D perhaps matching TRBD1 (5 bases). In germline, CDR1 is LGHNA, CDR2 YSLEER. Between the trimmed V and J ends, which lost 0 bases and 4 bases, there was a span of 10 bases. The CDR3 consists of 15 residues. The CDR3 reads CASSQEAWGNQPQHF. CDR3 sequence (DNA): TGCGCCAGCAGCCAAGAGGCGTGGGGGAATCAGCCCCAGCATTTT.

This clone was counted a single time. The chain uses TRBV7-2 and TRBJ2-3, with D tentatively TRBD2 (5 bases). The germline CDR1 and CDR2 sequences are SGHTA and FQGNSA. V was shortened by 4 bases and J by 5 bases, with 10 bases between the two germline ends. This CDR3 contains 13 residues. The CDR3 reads CASSSGSLDTQYF. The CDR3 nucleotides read TGTGCCAGCAGCTCGGGGTCACTAGATACGCAGTATTTT.

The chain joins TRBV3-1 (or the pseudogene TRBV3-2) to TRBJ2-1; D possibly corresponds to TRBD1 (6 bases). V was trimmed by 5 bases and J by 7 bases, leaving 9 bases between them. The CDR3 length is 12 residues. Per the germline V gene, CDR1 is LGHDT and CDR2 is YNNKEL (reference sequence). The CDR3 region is CASSKRGNEQFF. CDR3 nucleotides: TGTGCCAGCAGCAAGAGGGGGAATGAGCAGTTCTTC.

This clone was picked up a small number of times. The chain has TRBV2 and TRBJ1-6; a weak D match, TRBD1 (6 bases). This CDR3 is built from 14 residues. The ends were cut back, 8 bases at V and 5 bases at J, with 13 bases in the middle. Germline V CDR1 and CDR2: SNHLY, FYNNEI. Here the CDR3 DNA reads TGTGCCAGCGCAGGGGCACTTGATAATTCACCCCTCCACTTT. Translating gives CASAGALDNSPLHF. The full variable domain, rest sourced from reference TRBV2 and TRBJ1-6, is EPEVTQTPSHQVTQMGQEVILRCVPISNHLYFYWYRQILGQKVEFLVSFYNNEISEKSEIFDDQFSVERPDGSNFTLKIRSTKLEDSAMYFCASAGALDNSPLHFGNGTRLTVT.

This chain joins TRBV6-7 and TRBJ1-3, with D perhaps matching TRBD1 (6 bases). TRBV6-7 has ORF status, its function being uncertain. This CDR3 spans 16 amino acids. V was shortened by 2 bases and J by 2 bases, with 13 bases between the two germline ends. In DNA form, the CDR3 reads TGTGCCAGCAGTTACCCTGGACAGCGGACTGGAAACACCATATATTTT. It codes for CASSYPGQRTGNTIYF.

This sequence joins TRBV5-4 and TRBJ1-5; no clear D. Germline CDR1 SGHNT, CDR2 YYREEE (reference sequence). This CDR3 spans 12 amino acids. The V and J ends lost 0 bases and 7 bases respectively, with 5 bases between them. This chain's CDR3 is CASSLAGQPQHF. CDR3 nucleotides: TGTGCCAGCAGCTTGGCGGGGCAGCCCCAGCATTTT.

CDR3 sequence reads: CATSAGGSGSRELFF. DNA for the CDR3: TGTGCCACCAGTGCCGGGGGTAGCGGGAGTCGTGAGCTGTTTTTT. The chain employs TRBV24-1 and TRBJ2-2; 9 bases align to TRBD2. V lost 5 bases to trimming and J lost 11 bases; unmatched junction nucleotides: 11. The CDR3 runs 15 residues. Germline V gene data show CDR1 as KGHDR and CDR2 as SFDVKD.

Here the CDR3 DNA reads TGTGCCAGCAGTTACTCTGCTAGCGGTAGCACAGATACGCAGTATTTT. Its translation is CASSYSASGSTDTQYF. This chain uses TRBV6-5 with TRBJ2-3; 7 bases fit TRBD2. This CDR3 is built from 16 residues. Germline CDR1 MNHEY, CDR2 SVGAGI. V shed 0 bases and J 0 bases; nucleotides not matched to a gene: 3.

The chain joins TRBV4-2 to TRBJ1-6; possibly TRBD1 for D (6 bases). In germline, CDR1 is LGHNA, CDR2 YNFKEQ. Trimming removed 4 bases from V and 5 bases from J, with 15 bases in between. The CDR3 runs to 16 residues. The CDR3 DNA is TGTGCCAGCAGCCGTTCTGGGGGGCACAATAATTCACCCCTCCACTTT. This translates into CASSRSGGHNNSPLHF.

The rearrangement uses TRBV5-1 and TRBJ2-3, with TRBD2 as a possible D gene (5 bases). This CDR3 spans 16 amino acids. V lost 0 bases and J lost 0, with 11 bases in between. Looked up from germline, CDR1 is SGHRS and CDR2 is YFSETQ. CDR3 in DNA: TGCGCCAGCAGCTTGGGCGCTAGCCAAAGCACAGATACGCAGTATTTT. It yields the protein CASSLGASQSTDTQYF. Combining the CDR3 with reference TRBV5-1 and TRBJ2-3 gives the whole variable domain KAGVTQTPRYLIKTRGQQVTLSCSPISGHRSVSWYQQTPGQGLQFLFEYFSETQRNKGNFPGRFSGRQFSNSRSEMNVSTLELGDSALYLCASSLGASQSTDTQYFGPGTRLTVL.

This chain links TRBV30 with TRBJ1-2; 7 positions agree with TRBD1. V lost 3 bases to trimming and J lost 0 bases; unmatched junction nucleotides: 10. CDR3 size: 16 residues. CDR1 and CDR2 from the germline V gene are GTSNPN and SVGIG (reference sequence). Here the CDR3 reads CAWRGQNTIANYGYTF. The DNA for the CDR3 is TGTGCCTGGAGGGGACAGAACACAATAGCTAACTATGGCTACACCTTC.

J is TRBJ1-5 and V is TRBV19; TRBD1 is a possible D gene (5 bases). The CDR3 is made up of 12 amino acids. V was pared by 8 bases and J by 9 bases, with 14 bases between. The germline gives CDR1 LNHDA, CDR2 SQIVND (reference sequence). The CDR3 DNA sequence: TGTGCCAGTGCGCTCAGGGCCCTGCCCCAGCATTTT. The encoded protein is CASALRALPQHF.

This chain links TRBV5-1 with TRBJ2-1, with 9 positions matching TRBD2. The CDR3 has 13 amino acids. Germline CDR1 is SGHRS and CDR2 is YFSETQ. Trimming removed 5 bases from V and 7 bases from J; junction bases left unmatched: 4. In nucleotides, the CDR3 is TGCGCCAGCAGTACGGCGGGGGGGAATGAGCAGTTCTTC. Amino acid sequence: CASSTAGGNEQFF.

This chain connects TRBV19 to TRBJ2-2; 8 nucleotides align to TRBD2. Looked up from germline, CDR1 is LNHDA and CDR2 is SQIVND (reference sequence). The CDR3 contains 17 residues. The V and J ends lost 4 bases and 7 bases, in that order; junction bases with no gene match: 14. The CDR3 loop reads CASSTEEEREIYGELFF. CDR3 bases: TGTGCCAGTAGTACAGAGGAGGAGCGGGAGATCTACGGGGAGCTGTTTTTT.

In DNA, the CDR3 is TGTGCCAGCAGTTACGGGGTAGTTAATGAAAAACTGTTTTTT. Translation gives CASSYGVVNEKLFF. The V and J genes are TRBV6-6 and TRBJ1-4; no clear D. Trimming took 2 bases from V and 4 from J, leaving 8 bases between them. CDR3 length: 14 amino acids. Per germline, CDR1 MNHNY and CDR2 SVGAGI (reference sequence).

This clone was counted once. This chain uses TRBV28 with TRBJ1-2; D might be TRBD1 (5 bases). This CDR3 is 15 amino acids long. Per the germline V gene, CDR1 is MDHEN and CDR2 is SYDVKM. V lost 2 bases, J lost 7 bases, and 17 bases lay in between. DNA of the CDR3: TGTGCCAGCAGTTTACTGGTAGGGACCCGGGGTGGCTACACCTTC. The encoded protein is CASSLLVGTRGGYTF.

The DNA for the CDR3 is TGTGCCACCAGCAGAGCCGGGACTAGCATAGGTGAGCAGTTCTTC. Translating it yields CATSRAGTSIGEQFF. V gene TRBV15 combines with J gene TRBJ2-1, with 9 bases matching TRBD2. The trim removed 1 base at V and 9 bases at J, leaving 7 bases unmatched. Germline CDR1 LNHNV, CDR2 YYDKDF (reference sequence). The CDR3 spans 15 residues.

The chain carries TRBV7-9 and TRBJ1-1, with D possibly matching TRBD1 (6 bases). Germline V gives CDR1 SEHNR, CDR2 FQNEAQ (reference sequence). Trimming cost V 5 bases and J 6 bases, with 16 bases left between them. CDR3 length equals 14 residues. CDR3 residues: CASSAGQFIPEAFF. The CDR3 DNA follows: TGTGCCAGCAGCGCCGGACAGTTTATCCCTGAAGCTTTCTTT.

The CDR3 spells CASSLSRGASAGEQYF. The CDR3 nucleotides are TGTGCCAGCAGTTTATCTCGGGGGGCAAGTGCTGGGGAGCAGTACTTC. The chain is built from TRBV27 and TRBJ2-7, with D maybe TRBD2 (7 bases). Trimming took 0 bases from V and 7 from J, leaving 19 bases between them. This CDR3 contains 16 residues. The germline gives CDR1 MNHEY, CDR2 SMNVEV (reference sequence).

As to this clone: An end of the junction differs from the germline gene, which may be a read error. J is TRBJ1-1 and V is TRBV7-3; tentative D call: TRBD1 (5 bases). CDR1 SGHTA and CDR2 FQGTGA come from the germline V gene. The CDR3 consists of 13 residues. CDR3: CASSLTGTGEAFF. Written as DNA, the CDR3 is TGTGCCAGCAGCCTAACCGGGACGGGTGAAGCTTTCTTT.

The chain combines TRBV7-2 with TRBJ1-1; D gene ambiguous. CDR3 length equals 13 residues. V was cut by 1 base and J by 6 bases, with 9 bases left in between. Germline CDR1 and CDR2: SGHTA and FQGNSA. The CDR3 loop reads CASSLVAVAEAFF. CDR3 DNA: TGTGCCAGCAGCTTAGTGGCGGTTGCTGAAGCTTTCTTT.

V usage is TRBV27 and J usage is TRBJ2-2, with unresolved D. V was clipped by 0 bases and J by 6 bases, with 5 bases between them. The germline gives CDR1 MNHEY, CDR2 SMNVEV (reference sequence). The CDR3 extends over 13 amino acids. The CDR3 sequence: CASSLSVAGELFF. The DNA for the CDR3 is TGTGCCAGCAGTTTATCTGTGGCCGGGGAGCTGTTTTTT.

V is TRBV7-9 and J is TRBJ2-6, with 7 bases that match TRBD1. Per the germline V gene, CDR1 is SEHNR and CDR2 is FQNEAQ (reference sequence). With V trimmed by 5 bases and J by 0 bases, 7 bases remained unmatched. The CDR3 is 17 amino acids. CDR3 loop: CASSMGQLSSGANVLTF. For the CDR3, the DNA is TGTGCCAGCAGCATGGGACAGTTAAGCTCTGGGGCCAACGTCCTGACTTTC.

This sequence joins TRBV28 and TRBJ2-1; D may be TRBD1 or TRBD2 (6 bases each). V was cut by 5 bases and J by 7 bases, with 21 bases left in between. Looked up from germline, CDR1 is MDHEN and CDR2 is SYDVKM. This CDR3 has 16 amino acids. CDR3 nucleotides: TGTGCCAGCAGTCCGCCCTGGCAGCGGAGGGGGAATGAGCAGTTCTTC. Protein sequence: CASSPPWQRRGNEQFF.

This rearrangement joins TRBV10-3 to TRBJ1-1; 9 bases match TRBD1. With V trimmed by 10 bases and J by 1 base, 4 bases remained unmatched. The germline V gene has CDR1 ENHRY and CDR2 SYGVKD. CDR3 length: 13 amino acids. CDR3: CATGTGWNTEAFF. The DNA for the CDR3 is TGTGCCACAGGGACAGGGTGGAACACTGAAGCTTTCTTT.

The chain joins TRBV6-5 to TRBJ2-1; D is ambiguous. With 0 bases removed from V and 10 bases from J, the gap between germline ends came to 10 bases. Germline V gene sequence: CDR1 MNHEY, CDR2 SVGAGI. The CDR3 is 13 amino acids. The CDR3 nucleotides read TGTGCCAGCAGTTACTCGATAGGTGGGGAGCAGTTCTTC. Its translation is CASSYSIGGEQFF.

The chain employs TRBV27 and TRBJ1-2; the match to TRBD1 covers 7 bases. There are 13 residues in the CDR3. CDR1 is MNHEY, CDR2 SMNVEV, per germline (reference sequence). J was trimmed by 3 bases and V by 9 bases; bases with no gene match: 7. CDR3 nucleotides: TGTGCCAGTCGTAGGGGGCCCGACTATGGCTACACCTTC. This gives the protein CASRRGPDYGYTF.

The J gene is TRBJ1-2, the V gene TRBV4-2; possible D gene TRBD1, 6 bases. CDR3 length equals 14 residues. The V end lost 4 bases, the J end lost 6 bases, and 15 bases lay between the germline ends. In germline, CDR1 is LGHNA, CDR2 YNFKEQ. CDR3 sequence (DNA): TGTGCCAGCAGCCTTTTGTTACAGGGTGATGGCTACACCTTC. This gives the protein CASSLLLQGDGYTF.